This T cell receptor (beta chain) was captured in a study of long-term antiretroviral therapy in people with HIV. They ran version v3.0 of the immunoSEQ assay at survey level. Per-sample TRB depth target: about 40,000-50,000 T-cell genomes. Profiled with immunoSEQ multiplex PCR; TCRdb holds only in-frame clones, not every one. The repertoire holds around 29,000 clones, with roughly 96% as singletons. Worth noting for this clone: What it binds is unknown.

Whole-study findings and limits: Repertoires with HIV possessed tighter CDR3 length spans than those of controls. The repertoire was dominated at all time points by clones expanded before ART.

The TCR sequence derives from a man aged 30 to 39 with HIV. The sequenced sample was unsorted PBMCs, obtained 5.3 years after starting antiretroviral therapy.

CDR3 nucleotide sequence: TGTGCCAGTAGTAGCGGGGTGACGACCACCGGGGAGCTGTTTTTT. This encodes CASSSGVTTTGELFF. The chain couples TRBV19 to TRBJ2-2; a weak D match, TRBD2 (6 bases). V was pared by 4 bases and J by 4 bases, with 13 bases between. The length of the CDR3 is 15 residues. Germline assignment: CDR1 LNHDA and CDR2 SQIVND (reference sequence). The whole variable domain, remainder taken from reference TRBV19 and TRBJ2-2, is DGGITQSPKYLFRKEGQNVTLSCEQNLNHDAMYWYRQDPGQGLRLIYYSQIVNDFQKGDIAEGYSVSREKKESFPLTVTSAQKNPTAFYLCASSSGVTTTGELFFGEGSRLTVL.